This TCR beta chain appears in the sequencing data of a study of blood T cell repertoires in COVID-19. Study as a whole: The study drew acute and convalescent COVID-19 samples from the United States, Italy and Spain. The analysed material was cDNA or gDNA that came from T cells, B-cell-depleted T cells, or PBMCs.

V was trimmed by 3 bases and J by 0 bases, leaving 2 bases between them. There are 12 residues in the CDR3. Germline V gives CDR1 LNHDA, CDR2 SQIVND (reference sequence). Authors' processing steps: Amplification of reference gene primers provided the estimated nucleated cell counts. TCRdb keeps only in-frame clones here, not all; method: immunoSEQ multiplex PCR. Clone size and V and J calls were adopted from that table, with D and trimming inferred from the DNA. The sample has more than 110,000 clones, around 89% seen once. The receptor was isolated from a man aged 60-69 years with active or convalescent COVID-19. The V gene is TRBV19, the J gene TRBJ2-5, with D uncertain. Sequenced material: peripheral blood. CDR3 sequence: CASSINQETQYF. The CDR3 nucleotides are TGTGCCAGTAGTATCAACCAAGAGACCCAGTACTTC.